Sequencing of this T cell receptor (beta chain) was carried out in a study of graft-versus-host responses after intestinal transplantation. Study-wide context: All recipients were transplanted with multivisceral, liver-intestinal, or isolated intestinal grafts. Study-level findings and limits: Early post-transplant HvG declines tracked with peak circulating GvH clone levels. Ileal or blood samples showed some GvH clones first, and such clones were also found in recipient marrow.

This CDR3 has 15 residues. Germline V CDR1 and CDR2: SGHAT, FQNNGV. V lost 3 bases and J 1 base, leaving 11 bases between the germline ends. Concerning this clone itself: Antigen: not known.

The repertoire was sequenced with immunoSEQ multiplex PCR; TCRdb's copy has only in-frame clones and lacks some. The table lists roughly 90,000 clones, around 93% of them singletons. The chain links TRBV11-2 to TRBJ2-3, with D possibly matching TRBD2 (6 bases). This receptor was taken from a human donor who was the organ donor for an intestinal transplant. This material consisted of unstimulated CD4+ T cells sorted from spleen or lymph node cells, taken before transplant. CDR3 loop: CASSLGWGGTDTQYF. For the CDR3, the DNA is TGTGCCAGCAGCTTGGGGTGGGGGGGCACAGATACGCAGTATTTT.